These 32 T cell receptor beta chains came from one sample sequenced in a study of T-cell reconstitution after alpha-beta-depleted transplantation in children. A TCRbeta library incorporating unique molecular identifiers was prepared. TCRdb called the PCR reads again in MiXCR, with one record for every CDR3 protein. The sample holds about 870,000 distinct CDR3 sequences; approximately 15% are singletons and the top ten take approximately 4.5%. Sequenced material: PBMCs, mostly from graft donor cells, taken 360 days after TCRalphabeta/CD19-depleted stem cell transplant. The receptors originated from a male patient aged 10-17 years who had a stem cell transplant for acute lymphoblastic leukemia, so the T cells may come from the graft donor.

In its sample, this clonotype was seen once. The V gene is TRBV29-1, the J gene TRBJ1-4; D gene ambiguous. This CDR3 is built from 13 residues. The germline gives CDR1 SQVTM, CDR2 ANQGSEA. V was trimmed by 3 bases and J by 2 bases, leaving 7 bases between them. CDR3 sequence reads: CSVDGSTNEKLFF. Written as DNA, the CDR3 is TGCAGCGTTGACGGGTCCACTAATGAAAAACTGTTTTTT.

V usage is TRBV7-9 and J usage is TRBJ1-5; 8 bases fit TRBD1. The CDR3 has 17 amino acids. CDR1 is SEHNR and CDR2 is FQNEAQ in the germline V gene (reference sequence). V lost 5 bases, J lost 1 base, and 10 bases stayed unmatched. CDR3 amino acids: CASSPTDRGVSNQPQHF. In nucleotides, the CDR3 is TGTGCCAGCAGCCCCACCGACAGGGGAGTCAGCAATCAGCCCCAGCATTTT.

This clonotype was found a few times. The chain has TRBV5-1 and TRBJ2-6, with 7 bases aligning to TRBD1. V was pared by 4 bases and J by 2 bases, with 6 bases of the junction left unmatched. CDR3 length: 16 amino acids. Germline assignment: CDR1 SGHRS and CDR2 YFSETQ. This CDR3 reads CASSPKQGTGANVLTF. As DNA, the CDR3 is TGCGCCAGCAGCCCGAAACAGGGGACTGGGGCCAACGTCCTGACTTTC.

V gene TRBV4-1 combines with J gene TRBJ1-2, with a tentative D call TRBD1 (6 bases). Trimming left V 5 bases short and J 2 bases short, with 15 bases between. This CDR3 is built from 15 residues. Germline CDR1 reads MGHRA; CDR2 reads YSYEKL. The CDR3 region has the DNA TGCGCCAGCAGCGGTTACGGGGGGCGGAACTATGGCTACACCTTC. Protein sequence: CASSGYGGRNYGYTF.

The chain combines TRBV29-1 with TRBJ2-1; 7 positions match TRBD2. This CDR3 has 14 amino acids. V trimming: 4 bases; J trimming: 5 bases; junction bases outside the gene matches: 8. Germline V gives CDR1 SQVTM, CDR2 ANQGSEA. CDR3 nucleotides: TGCAGCGTTGCCCCTAGCGGTTCACACAATGAGCAGTTCTTC. Translation: CSVAPSGSHNEQFF.

The gene calls are TRBV30 and TRBJ2-7, with D perhaps TRBD2 (5 bases). From germline, CDR1 is GTSNPN and CDR2 SVGIG (reference sequence). CDR3 length equals 16 residues. The V and J ends lost 0 bases and 2 bases respectively, with 17 bases between them. CDR3 amino acids: CAWSVLGSGTPYEQYF. CDR3 DNA: TGTGCCTGGAGTGTACTAGGCAGCGGCACTCCCTACGAGCAGTACTTC.

In nucleotides, the CDR3 is TGTGCCAGCCGCCAACCTTTCCGGGGGGCGGCGAACACCGGGGAGCTGTTTTTT. As protein: CASRQPFRGAANTGELFF. The rearrangement uses TRBV11-2 and TRBJ2-2, with TRBD2 as a possible D gene (7 bases). This CDR3 has 18 amino acids. Per the germline V gene, CDR1 is SGHAT and CDR2 is FQNNGV. Trimming took 8 bases from V and 0 from J, leaving 22 bases between them.

This chain links TRBV12-3 or TRBV12-4 with TRBJ2-2; 8 bases agree with TRBD2. V dropped 3 bases and J dropped 2; count of bases not matched to a gene: 5. There are 16 residues in the CDR3. The CDR3 region is CASSLGAGANTGELFF. The DNA of the CDR3 is TGTGCCAGCAGTTTGGGAGCGGGAGCCAACACCGGGGAGCTGTTTTTT.

The chain joins TRBV20-1 to TRBJ2-1; 9 bases agree with TRBD2. After removal of 7 bases from V and 5 bases from J, the junction contained 6 bases not matched to a gene. Germline V gene sequence: CDR1 DFQATT, CDR2 SNEGSKA (reference sequence). CDR3 length: 13 amino acids. This CDR3 reads CSVGIAGDNEQFF. As DNA, the CDR3 is TGCAGTGTTGGGATAGCGGGGGACAATGAGCAGTTCTTC.

There are a few counts of this clonotype. This chain joins TRBV5-1 and TRBJ2-2, with a tentative D call TRBD2 (5 bases). Germline V gene sequence: CDR1 SGHRS, CDR2 YFSETQ. The CDR3 sequence is 16 residues long. V lost 0 bases to trimming and J lost 0 bases, with 9 bases between them. The CDR3 here is CASSLGPGSNTGELFF. The CDR3 DNA sequence: TGCGCCAGCAGCTTGGGACCGGGATCGAACACCGGGGAGCTGTTTTTT.

This clonotype was observed a single time. The gene calls are TRBV7-9 and TRBJ2-7; the D gene is possibly TRBD2 (5 bases). The germline gives CDR1 SEHNR, CDR2 FQNEAQ (reference sequence). The CDR3 contains 13 residues. Trimming took off 4 bases at V and 5 bases at J, with 12 bases between the two ends. This chain's CDR3 is CASSSWAGNEQYF. The CDR3 coding sequence is TGTGCCAGCAGCTCCTGGGCCGGGAACGAGCAGTACTTC.

Only a few counts were recorded for this clonotype. The rearrangement links TRBV7-8 to TRBJ2-5; 10 nucleotides agree with TRBD1. V gave up 4 bases and J gave up 3 bases; unmatched junction bases: 14. From germline, CDR1 is SGHVS and CDR2 FQNEAQ. There are 18 residues in the CDR3. In nucleotides, the CDR3 is TGTGCCAGCAGCTGGAATCCGACAGGGGGCGTGCAGAAAGAGACCCAGTACTTC. Protein: CASSWNPTGGVQKETQYF.

CDR3 DNA sequence: TGTGCCAGTAGTATTGCCGGCGGTAGCTCCTACGAGCAGTACTTC. Translation gives CASSIAGGSSYEQYF. This rearrangement joins TRBV19 to TRBJ2-7, with unresolved D. Deletions cut 3 bases from V and 0 bases from J, with 12 bases between. Looked up from germline, CDR1 is LNHDA and CDR2 is SQIVND (reference sequence). The CDR3 length is 15 residues. Using reference TRBV19 and TRBJ2-7 for the parts outside the CDR3, the full variable domain is DGGITQSPKYLFRKEGQNVTLSCEQNLNHDAMYWYRQDPGQGLRLIYYSQIVNDFQKGDIAEGYSVSREKKESFPLTVTSAQKNPTAFYLCASSIAGGSSYEQYFGPGTRLTVT.

This clonotype was counted a few times. Germline is not matched at one junction end, which may reflect a read error. The V and J genes are TRBV28 and TRBJ2-7; D remains unclear. The V gene's germline CDR1 is MDHEN and CDR2 SYDVKM. This CDR3 is 13 amino acids long. CDR3 DNA sequence: TGTGCCAGCAGTTCAGGTGGTCGGCAGGACGGGCCCTTC. Amino acid sequence: CASSSGGRQDGPF.

This clonotype was found a few times. This chain uses TRBV5-1 with TRBJ2-6, with TRBD1 as a possible D gene (5 bases). This CDR3 spans 18 amino acids. V lost 0 bases, J lost 5 bases, and 18 bases lay in between. Germline CDR1 and CDR2: SGHRS and YFSETQ. This CDR3 reads CASSLGSHRLLRANVLTF. The CDR3 nucleotides are TGCGCCAGCAGCTTGGGGTCACACAGGCTGCTCAGGGCCAACGTCCTGACTTTC. The complete variable domain, with remaining parts taken from reference TRBV5-1 and TRBJ2-6, reads KAGVTQTPRYLIKTRGQQVTLSCSPISGHRSVSWYQQTPGQGLQFLFEYFSETQRNKGNFPGRFSGRQFSNSRSEMNVSTLELGDSALYLCASSLGSHRLLRANVLTFGAGSRLTVL.

The chain has TRBV6-1 and TRBJ2-5, with D possibly TRBD2 on 6 matching bases. Per germline, CDR1 MNHNS and CDR2 SASEGT. Trimming removed 6 bases at V and 3 bases at J, with 17 bases between. The CDR3 extends over 15 amino acids. Written as DNA, the CDR3 is TGTGCCAGCAGCAAGGAGGGGATCGAAAAAGAGACCCAGTACTTC. Protein product: CASSKEGIEKETQYF.

This chain joins TRBV29-1 and TRBJ2-7, with 10 nucleotides matching TRBD2. CDR3 length equals 15 residues. Trimming at V came to 6 bases and at J to 1 base, leaving 9 bases not matched to a gene. Germline V gene data show CDR1 as SQVTM and CDR2 as ANQGSEA. CDR3 loop: CSVTLSTSGSYEQYF. Here the CDR3 DNA reads TGCAGCGTAACATTATCGACTAGCGGGTCCTACGAGCAGTACTTC.

This clonotype was observed a few times. As DNA, the CDR3 is TGCAGCGTTGAACTTTCGGGCCTAGCGGTCGATGAGCAGTTCTTC. Its translation: CSVELSGLAVDEQFF. The rearrangement joins TRBV29-1 to TRBJ2-1, with 7 bases lining up with TRBD2. The V and J ends lost 2 bases and 8 bases, in that order; junction bases with no gene match: 12. Germline V gives CDR1 SQVTM, CDR2 ANQGSEA. The CDR3 is 15 residues long.

This chain uses TRBV5-6 with TRBJ2-1; TRBD2 might be the D (7 bases). Germline CDR1 SGHDT, CDR2 YYEEEE. This CDR3 has 17 amino acids. V lost 6 bases and J lost 0, with 19 bases in between. DNA for the CDR3: TGTGCCAGCATAGGGGGGGTAGTACTCAGCTCCTACAATGAGCAGTTCTTC. Its protein product is CASIGGVVLSSYNEQFF.

The rearrangement joins TRBV30 to TRBJ2-2; the D gene is possibly TRBD2 (6 bases). Germline V gene data show CDR1 as GTSNPN and CDR2 as SVGIG (reference sequence). This CDR3 is built from 14 residues. Trimming left V 3 bases short and J 6 bases short, with 14 bases between. DNA of the CDR3: TGTGCCTGGAGGCGGGGTCTAGCGTCCGGGGAGCTGTTTTTT. Translated: CAWRRGLASGELFF.

The V and J genes are TRBV11-1 and TRBJ2-1, with D unresolved. The CDR3 has 15 amino acids. Trimming removed 6 bases at V and 6 bases at J, with 18 bases between. The germline V gene has CDR1 SGHAT and CDR2 FQDESV (reference sequence). CDR3 loop: CASRSSLLVFNEQFF. CDR3 nucleotide sequence: TGTGCCAGCAGATCCTCCCTTCTGGTTTTCAATGAGCAGTTCTTC.

This sequence joins TRBV7-2 and TRBJ2-1; TRBD2 agrees at 7 bases. CDR3 size: 13 residues. The J segment lost 2 bases and the V segment lost 8 bases, leaving 3 bases of the junction unmatched. Germline values: CDR1 SGHTA, CDR2 FQGNSA. The CDR3 DNA reads as TGTGCCAGCGGGGAGGGGCCCTACAATGAGCAGTTCTTC. This codes for CASGEGPYNEQFF.

This clonotype has just one count. At one end the junction does not follow the germline gene, possibly because of a read error. The DNA for the CDR3 is TGCTGTGCTAGAGATCGGCCGTTCTCTGGAAACACCATATATTTT. This codes for CCARDRPFSGNTIYF. The chain has TRBV20-1 and TRBJ1-3, with unresolved D. The CDR3 has 15 residues. The V gene's germline CDR1 is DFQATT and CDR2 SNEGSKA (reference sequence).

There are many counts of this clonotype. The chain couples TRBV27 to TRBJ2-3; 9 bases map to TRBD1. The CDR3 is made up of 13 amino acids. Germline trimming cut 8 bases from V and 6 bases from J; bases unmatched to any gene: 6. The germline V gene encodes CDR1 MNHEY and CDR2 SMNVEV (reference sequence). The CDR3: CASAATGGDTQYF. The CDR3 nucleotides are TGTGCCAGCGCGGCGACAGGGGGGGATACGCAGTATTTT.

The chain couples TRBV7-9 to TRBJ2-7; maybe TRBD1 (5 bases). V shed 1 base and J shed 5 bases, with 15 bases lying between them. Per germline, CDR1 SEHNR and CDR2 FQNEAQ (reference sequence). The CDR3 runs to 15 residues. The CDR3 spells CASSLDVTLGDEQYF. CDR3 sequence (DNA): TGTGCCAGCAGCTTAGACGTGACTCTAGGGGACGAGCAGTACTTC.

This clonotype was seen repeatedly, ten times or more. This chain joins TRBV6-2 or TRBV6-3 and TRBJ2-7, with unresolved D. V lost 0 bases, J lost 4 bases, and 10 bases lay in between. The CDR3 loop spans 14 amino acids. Germline assignment: CDR1 MNHEY and CDR2 SVGEGT. The CDR3 region is CASSYSGPTYEQYF. DNA for the CDR3: TGTGCCAGCAGTTACTCGGGCCCGACATACGAGCAGTACTTC.

This clonotype has a handful of counts. The rearrangement uses TRBV14 and TRBJ1-2, with D unresolved. Germline V lookup: CDR1 SGHDN, CDR2 FVKESK. V lost 3 bases, J lost 8 bases, and 13 bases lay in between. This CDR3 comprises 13 residues. The CDR3 protein is CASSQLAGNGYTF. CDR3 DNA sequence: TGTGCCAGCAGCCAGTTAGCGGGAAACGGCTACACCTTC.

This clonotype showed up just a few times. The chain uses TRBV4-2 and TRBJ2-7, with TRBD2 identical over 9 bases. CDR3 length: 17 residues. With 0 bases clipped from V and 1 base from J, the junction kept 7 bases outside the gene matches. The germline CDR1 and CDR2 sequences are LGHNA and YNFKEQ. The CDR3 is CASSQESTLAGSYEQYF. For the CDR3, the DNA is TGTGCCAGCAGCCAAGAATCGACCCTAGCGGGATCCTACGAGCAGTACTTC.

Comment on this clonotype: One end of the junction varies from germline; a read error may be responsible. J is TRBJ2-7 and V is TRBV5-1; D unclear. CDR1 and CDR2 (germline): SGHRS, YFSETQ. The CDR3 is 14 residues long. CDR3 nucleotides: TGCGCCGGCAGCAACTTAGTAGGGATCGACGAGCAGTACTTC. The encoded protein is CAGSNLVGIDEQYF.

The chain links TRBV29-1 to TRBJ2-3; TRBD1 aligns across 8 bases. CDR3 size: 12 residues. Germline V gives CDR1 SQVTM, CDR2 ANQGSEA. Losses at the gene ends were 4 bases for V and 6 bases for J; bases not matched to a gene: 3. Written as DNA, the CDR3 is TGCAGCGTTGGTCGGGACAGGGATACGCAGTATTTT. This translates into CSVGRDRDTQYF.

The chain uses TRBV5-1 and TRBJ2-7, with 9 positions matching TRBD1. The junction had 8 bases not matched to a gene; V was cut back by 4 bases and J by 3 bases. The germline V gene encodes CDR1 SGHRS and CDR2 YFSETQ. The CDR3 has 15 amino acids. This chain's CDR3 is CASSPTMTGGYEQYF. CDR3 coding DNA: TGCGCCAGCAGCCCCACCATGACAGGGGGCTACGAGCAGTACTTC.

The chain couples TRBV27 to TRBJ2-7, with D unclear. The CDR3 covers 13 residues. Germline V gives CDR1 MNHEY, CDR2 SMNVEV (reference sequence). Trimming pared 6 bases from V and 2 bases from J, leaving 11 bases between. As DNA, the CDR3 is TGTGCCAGCAGCCCGGTCGGCCCCTACGAGCAGTACTTC. This encodes CASSPVGPYEQYF.